What follows are 26 T cell receptor beta chains derived from one specimen sequenced in a study of blood T cell repertoires in COVID-19. Assay used: immunoSEQ multiplex PCR; TCRdb lists only in-frame clones, some missing. This sample has about 140,000 clones, with around 80% found just once. Sequenced input: peripheral blood. Receptor source: a man in his fifties or sixties with acute or convalescent COVID-19.

This clone has more than one count but fewer than ten. The V gene is TRBV11-3, the J gene TRBJ2-2, with 10 bases lining up with TRBD1. Trimming removed 5 bases from V and 6 bases from J; junction bases left unmatched: 6. This CDR3 contains 15 residues. CDR1 and CDR2 (germline): SGHNT, YENEEA. The CDR3 bases are TGTGCCAGCAGCCCCGGGACAGGGGTCCCCGGGGAGCTGTTTTTT. Its protein is CASSPGTGVPGELFF.

The chain is built from TRBV9 and TRBJ1-6; D is uncertain. The length of the CDR3 is 15 residues. Germline CDR1 is SGDLS and CDR2 is YYNGEE. The germline V and J ends were trimmed by 0 bases and 7 bases, with 11 bases remaining between them. The CDR3 DNA reads as TGTGCCAGCAGCGTAGACCGCGCGGGGAATTCACCCCTCCACTTT. Translation: CASSVDRAGNSPLHF.

The genes are TRBV23-1 and TRBJ2-2; weak D call: TRBD1 (5 bases). TRBV23-1 is an open reading frame whose function is uncertain. Trimming stripped 3 bases from V and 0 bases from J, with 17 bases between. The CDR3 is 18 residues long. The CDR3 region is CASSQSGAGSTNTGELFF. The CDR3 region has the DNA TGCGCCAGCAGTCAGTCTGGGGCAGGGTCCACGAACACCGGGGAGCTGTTTTTT.

CDR3 loop: CASSRASGGAGDTQYF. Written as DNA, the CDR3 is TGTGCCAGCAGCCGGGCTAGCGGGGGGGCTGGAGATACGCAGTATTTT. The chain joins TRBV4-2 to TRBJ2-3; TRBD2 matches at 12 bases. Germline V gene lookup returns CDR1 LGHNA and CDR2 YNFKEQ. This CDR3 is built from 16 residues. Trimming cost V 4 bases and J 5 bases; bases outside gene matches: 7.

This chain links TRBV7-9 with TRBJ2-1, with a tentative D call TRBD2 (6 bases). The CDR3 has 14 amino acids. V shed 5 bases and J shed 8 bases, with 16 bases lying between them. Germline V lookup: CDR1 SEHNR, CDR2 FQNEAQ (reference sequence). The DNA of the CDR3 is TGTGCCAGCAGCCCCCGCGGGGTGGCCGATGAGCAGTTCTTC. It translates to CASSPRGVADEQFF.

The chain combines TRBV27 with TRBJ2-2; D call uncertain. Germline V gene data show CDR1 as MNHEY and CDR2 as SMNVEV (reference sequence). Trimming left V 3 bases short and J 5 bases short, with 7 bases between. The CDR3 covers 13 residues. The CDR3: CASSLFATGELFF. For the CDR3, the DNA is TGTGCCAGCAGTTTGTTCGCGACCGGGGAGCTGTTTTTT.

V usage is TRBV28 and J usage is TRBJ2-3, with TRBD1 matching 9 bases. The CDR3 loop spans 17 amino acids. Germline trimming cut 4 bases from V and 3 bases from J; bases unmatched to any gene: 11. Germline-derived CDR1 and CDR2 are MDHEN and SYDVKM. Written as DNA, the CDR3 is TGTGCCAGCAGTTCCGCAGGAAGGGACAGGGCAACAGATACGCAGTATTTT. This encodes CASSSAGRDRATDTQYF.

The genes are TRBV2 and TRBJ1-1; D is uncertain. The CDR3 spans 12 residues. In germline, CDR1 is SNHLY, CDR2 FYNNEI. Trimming cost V 8 bases and J 1 base, with 8 bases left between them. CDR3 protein: CASDGRNTEAFF. For the CDR3, the DNA is TGTGCCAGCGACGGGAGGAACACTGAAGCTTTCTTT.

The CDR3 region is CATSRDQGSYGYTF. CDR3 sequence (DNA): TGTGCCACCAGCAGAGATCAGGGGTCCTATGGCTACACCTTC. The rearrangement joins TRBV15 to TRBJ1-2; TRBD1 is a possible D gene (6 bases). Germline lookup yields CDR1 LNHNV and CDR2 YYDKDF (reference sequence). Trimming took 0 bases from V and 4 from J, leaving 9 bases between them. There are 14 residues in the CDR3.

The V and J genes are TRBV5-6 and TRBJ2-7, with 9 nucleotides matching TRBD1. The CDR3 consists of 15 residues. V trimming: 4 bases; J trimming: 2 bases; junction bases outside the gene matches: 7. The germline CDR1 and CDR2 sequences are SGHDT and YYEEEE. The CDR3, as DNA: TGTGCCAGCAGCCCATACGGACAGGGGACCTACGAGCAGTACGTC. This sequence encodes CASSPYGQGTYEQYV.

The V call is TRBV21-1, the J call TRBJ1-1. TRBV21-1 is classified as a pseudogene. This CDR3 comprises 15 residues. CDR3 DNA: TGTGCCAGCAGCATAGACCCCGGGAGGAACACTGAAGCTTTCTTT. Protein: CASSIDPGRNTEAFF.

This chain connects TRBV2 to TRBJ1-2, with D possibly matching TRBD1 (6 bases). The CDR3 sequence is 16 residues long. V was shortened by 4 bases and J by 4 bases, with 19 bases between the two germline ends. CDR1 SNHLY and CDR2 FYNNEI come from the germline V gene. The CDR3 DNA follows: TGTGCCAGCAGTGCAAAACAGGGTGTAACGAGCTATGGCTACACCTTC. Translating gives CASSAKQGVTSYGYTF.

V is TRBV30 and J is TRBJ1-1; 8 bases match TRBD1. This CDR3 is built from 15 residues. From germline, CDR1 is GTSNPN and CDR2 SVGIG (reference sequence). V lost 4 bases, J lost 0 bases, and 7 bases stayed unmatched. The CDR3 DNA reads as TGTGCCTGGACAAGGGACAGGTTCATGAACACTGAAGCTTTCTTT. Translation: CAWTRDRFMNTEAFF.

The genes are TRBV3-1 (or the pseudogene TRBV3-2) and TRBJ2-7; 10 nucleotides align to TRBD1. V trimming: 5 bases; J trimming: 6 bases; junction bases outside the gene matches: 10. Germline CDR1 is LGHDT and CDR2 is YNNKEL (reference sequence). This CDR3 is built from 15 residues. The CDR3 here is CASSSAGQGIGEQYF. The DNA of the CDR3 is TGTGCCAGCAGCTCGGCGGGACAGGGGATTGGCGAGCAGTACTTC.

This sequence joins TRBV9 and TRBJ2-5, with 8 bases lining up with TRBD1. The CDR3 is 14 residues long. The V segment lost 4 bases and the J segment 2 bases; nucleotides outside the gene matches: 4. CDR1 and CDR2 from the germline V gene are SGDLS and YYNGEE. DNA for the CDR3: TGTGCCAGCAGCTCGCGGACAGGGCAAGAGACCCAGTACTTC. It yields the protein CASSSRTGQETQYF.

V and J are TRBV5-8 and TRBJ1-5, with a weak D call TRBD1 (5 bases). V was pared by 0 bases and J by 7 bases, with 17 bases between. CDR1 is SGHTS and CDR2 is YDEGEE in the germline V gene. The CDR3 covers 16 residues. CDR3 DNA sequence: TGTGCCAGCAGCTTGGGTCTGGGGGGACTTCGGCAGCCCCAGCATTTT. Its protein product is CASSLGLGGLRQPQHF.

The chain is built from TRBV27 and TRBJ1-2; 7 bases line up with TRBD1. The CDR3 runs 12 residues. Germline CDR1 is MNHEY and CDR2 is SMNVEV (reference sequence). Germline trimming cut 3 bases from V and 8 bases from J; bases unmatched to any gene: 3. Here the CDR3 reads CASSLTGNGYTF. The CDR3 DNA reads TGTGCCAGCAGTTTGACAGGGAACGGCTACACCTTC.

This chain connects TRBV6-2 or TRBV6-3 to TRBJ2-7, with 7 bases matching TRBD2. The CDR3 covers 13 residues. CDR1 and CDR2 (germline): MNHEY, SVGEGT. J lost 3 bases, V lost 2 bases, and 1 base had no gene match. The CDR3 DNA is TGTGCCAGCAGTTACGGACTAGTCTACGAGCAGTACTTC. It translates to CASSYGLVYEQYF.

The chain employs TRBV7-8 and TRBJ2-2; a possible D gene is TRBD2 (6 bases). The CDR3 is 16 amino acids. Germline CDR1 reads SGHVS; CDR2 reads FQNEAQ. V lost 1 base, J lost 6 bases, and 15 bases lay in between. CDR3 in amino acids: CASSLGTGGGAGELFF. CDR3 nucleotides: TGTGCCAGCAGCTTAGGAACCGGGGGTGGTGCCGGGGAGCTGTTTTTT.

V and J are TRBV15 and TRBJ2-3; TRBD2 might be the D (5 bases). This CDR3 contains 15 residues. Trimming left V 0 bases short and J 2 bases short, with 9 bases between. Germline CDR1 reads LNHNV; CDR2 reads YYDKDF (reference sequence). CDR3 residues: CATSRDRDITDTQYF. CDR3 sequence (DNA): TGTGCCACCAGCAGAGATCGGGATATCACAGATACGCAGTATTTT. Full variable domain (outside the CDR3, taken from reference TRBV15 and TRBJ2-3): DAMVIQNPRYQVTQFGKPVTLSCSQTLNHNVMYWYQQKSSQAPKLLFHYYDKDFNNEADTPDNFQSRRPNTSFCFLDIRSPGLGDTAMYLCATSRDRDITDTQYFGPGTRLTVL.

The J gene is TRBJ2-3, the V gene TRBV29-1; 8 positions agree with TRBD1. The germline V gene has CDR1 SQVTM and CDR2 ANQGSEA. The CDR3 spans 15 residues. The junction had 11 bases not matched to a gene; V was cut back by 8 bases and J by 1 base. CDR3 nucleotides: TGCAGCTCGACTCCCCCGGGACAGGGCACAGATACGCAGTATTTT. This sequence encodes CSSTPPGQGTDTQYF.

This clone appeared once. The CDR3 DNA is TGCGCCAGCAGCCAAGGTCTCGCAGGGTTCGACAATGAGCAGTTCTTC. This codes for CASSQGLAGFDNEQFF. The chain employs TRBV4-1 and TRBJ2-1, with D maybe TRBD1 (5 bases). The CDR3 sequence is 16 residues long. CDR1 is MGHRA and CDR2 is YSYEKL in the germline V gene. Trimming removed 1 base at V and 5 bases at J, with 15 bases between.

This sequence joins TRBV10-3 and TRBJ2-5; D gene uncertain. CDR1 is ENHRY, CDR2 SYGVKD, per germline. V was pared by 3 bases and J by 2 bases, with 10 bases between. The CDR3 runs to 14 residues. CDR3 in DNA: TGTGCCATCAGTGATATTGGCGGACAAGAGACCCAGTACTTC. It codes for CAISDIGGQETQYF.

The genes are TRBV30 and TRBJ1-3; TRBD1 might be the D (6 bases). Deletions cut 2 bases from V and 4 bases from J, with 12 bases between. This CDR3 region has 14 residues. Germline-derived CDR1 and CDR2 are GTSNPN and SVGIG (reference sequence). CDR3 sequence: CAWSPQGGGNTIYF. CDR3 in DNA: TGTGCCTGGAGTCCACAGGGTGGCGGAAACACCATATATTTT.

This chain connects TRBV4-1 to TRBJ1-1; the match to TRBD1 covers 8 bases. Germline lookup yields CDR1 MGHRA and CDR2 YSYEKL. Unmatched junction bases numbered 4, after V lost 4 bases and J lost 0 bases. CDR3 length: 15 residues. CDR3: CASSRGQVLNTEAFF. CDR3 in DNA: TGCGCCAGCAGCCGGGGACAGGTGCTGAACACTGAAGCTTTCTTT.

This sequence joins TRBV5-6 and TRBJ2-2; 8 bases are a match to TRBD2. Germline V gene lookup returns CDR1 SGHDT and CDR2 YYEEEE. The CDR3 is 14 amino acids. Trimming removed 6 bases from V and 4 bases from J; junction bases left unmatched: 5. In DNA, the CDR3 is TGTGCCAGCACCGTAGCGGGAACCACCGGGGAGCTGTTTTTT. The encoded protein is CASTVAGTTGELFF.